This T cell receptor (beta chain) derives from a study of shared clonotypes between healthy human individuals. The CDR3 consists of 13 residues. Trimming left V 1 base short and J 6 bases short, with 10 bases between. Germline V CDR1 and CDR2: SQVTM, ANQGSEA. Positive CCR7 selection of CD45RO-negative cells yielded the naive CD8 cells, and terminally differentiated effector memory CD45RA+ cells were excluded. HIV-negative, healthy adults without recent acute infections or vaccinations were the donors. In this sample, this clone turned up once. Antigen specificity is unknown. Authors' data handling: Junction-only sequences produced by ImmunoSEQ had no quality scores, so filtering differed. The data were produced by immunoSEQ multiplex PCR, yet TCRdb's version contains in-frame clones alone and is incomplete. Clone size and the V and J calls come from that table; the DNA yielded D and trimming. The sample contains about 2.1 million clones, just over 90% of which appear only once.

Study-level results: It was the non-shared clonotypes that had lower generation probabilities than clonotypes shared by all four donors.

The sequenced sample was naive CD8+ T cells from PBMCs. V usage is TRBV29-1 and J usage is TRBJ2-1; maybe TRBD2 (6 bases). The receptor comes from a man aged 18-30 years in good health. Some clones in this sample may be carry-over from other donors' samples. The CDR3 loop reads CSVEAGASNEQFF. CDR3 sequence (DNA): TGCAGCGTTGAAGCGGGAGCTTCCAATGAGCAGTTCTTC.